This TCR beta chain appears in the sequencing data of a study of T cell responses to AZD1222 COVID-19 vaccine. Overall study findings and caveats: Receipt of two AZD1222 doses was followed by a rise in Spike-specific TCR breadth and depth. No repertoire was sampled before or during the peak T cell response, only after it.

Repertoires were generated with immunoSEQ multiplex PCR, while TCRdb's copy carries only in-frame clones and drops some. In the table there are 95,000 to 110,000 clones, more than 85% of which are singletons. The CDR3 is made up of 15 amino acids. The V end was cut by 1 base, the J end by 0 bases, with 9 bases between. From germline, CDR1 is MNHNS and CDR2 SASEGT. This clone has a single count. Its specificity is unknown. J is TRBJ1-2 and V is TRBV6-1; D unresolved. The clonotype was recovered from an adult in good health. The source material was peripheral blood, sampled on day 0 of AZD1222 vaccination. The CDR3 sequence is CASSEEPEANYGYTF. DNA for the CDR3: TGTGCCAGCAGTGAAGAGCCAGAAGCTAACTATGGCTACACCTTC.